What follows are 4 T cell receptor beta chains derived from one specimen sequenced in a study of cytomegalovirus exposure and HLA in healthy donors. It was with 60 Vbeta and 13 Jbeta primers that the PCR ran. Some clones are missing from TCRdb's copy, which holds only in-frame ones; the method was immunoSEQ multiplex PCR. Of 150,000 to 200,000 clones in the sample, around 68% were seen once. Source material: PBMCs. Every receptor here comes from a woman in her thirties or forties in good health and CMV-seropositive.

The CDR3 sequence is CASVPTGTGKLNEQFF. The CDR3 DNA sequence: TGTGCCAGTGTACCAACCGGGACAGGGAAATTGAATGAGCAGTTCTTC. V is TRBV19 and J is TRBJ2-1; 9 bases line up with TRBD1. Per germline, CDR1 LNHDA and CDR2 SQIVND (reference sequence). This CDR3 contains 16 residues. The trim removed 8 bases at V and 7 bases at J, leaving 15 bases unmatched.

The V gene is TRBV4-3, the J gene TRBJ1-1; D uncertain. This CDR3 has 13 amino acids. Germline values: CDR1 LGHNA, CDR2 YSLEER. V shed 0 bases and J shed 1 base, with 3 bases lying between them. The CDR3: CASSQEQNTEAFF. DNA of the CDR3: TGCGCCAGCAGCCAAGAACAGAACACTGAAGCTTTCTTT.

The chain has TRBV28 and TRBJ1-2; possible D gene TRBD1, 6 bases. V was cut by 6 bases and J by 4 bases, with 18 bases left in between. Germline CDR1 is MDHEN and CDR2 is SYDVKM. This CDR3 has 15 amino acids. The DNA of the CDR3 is TGTGCCAGCAGGTCCGCCAACCGGGACATCTATGGCTACACCTTC. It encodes CASRSANRDIYGYTF.

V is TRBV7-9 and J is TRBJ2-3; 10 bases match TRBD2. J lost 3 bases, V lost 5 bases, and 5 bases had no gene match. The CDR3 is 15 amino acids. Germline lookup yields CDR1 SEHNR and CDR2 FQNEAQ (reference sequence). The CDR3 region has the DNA TGTGCCAGCAGCGCTAGCGGGAGTCAGACAGATACGCAGTATTTT. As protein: CASSASGSQTDTQYF.